The present TCR beta chain was sequenced within a study of blood T cell repertoires in COVID-19. Study background: The analysed material was cDNA or gDNA that came from T cells, B-cell-depleted T cells, or PBMCs.

Using immunoSEQ multiplex PCR, the repertoire was profiled, and TCRdb retains in-frame clones only, with some absent. The sample lists 300,000 to 400,000 clones, 85% occurring once. With V trimmed by 4 bases and J by 1 base, 7 bases remained unmatched. Germline V gene sequence: CDR1 MGHRA, CDR2 YSYEKL. There are 16 residues in the CDR3. This chain uses TRBV4-1 with TRBJ2-3; TRBD2 agrees at 8 bases. This clonotype was sampled from a woman aged 25 to 39 who had been exposed to COVID-19. Sequences were obtained from PBMCs or T cells enriched from blood (not recorded which). CDR3 sequence reads: CASSLGSGTRTDTQYF. The CDR3 bases are TGCGCCAGCAGCCTGGGTAGCGGGACCCGCACAGATACGCAGTATTTT.